Each of the 32 T cell receptor beta chains below was sequenced from the same sample in a study of cytomegalovirus exposure and HLA in healthy donors. It was with 60 Vbeta and 13 Jbeta primers that the PCR ran. Assay used: immunoSEQ multiplex PCR; TCRdb lists only in-frame clones, some missing. The sample lists 160,000 or so clones; approximately 80% were seen once. Sequencing was carried out using PBMCs. The receptors were sampled from a man aged 18-30 years in good health and CMV-seropositive.

For the CDR3, the DNA is TGTGCCAGCAGCTTGGCAGATAAAGCTTTCTTT. Its protein product is CASSLADKAFF. This chain links TRBV5-4 with TRBJ1-1; D ambiguous. CDR3 size: 11 residues. Germline loops: CDR1 SGHNT, CDR2 YYREEE (reference sequence). Trimming cost V 0 bases and J 9 bases, with 6 bases left between them. The variable domain in full, with the rest retrieved from reference TRBV5-4 and TRBJ1-1, is ETGVTQSPTHLIKTRGQQVTLRCSSQSGHNTVSWYQQALGQGPQFIFQYYREEENGRGNFPPRFSGLQFPNYSSELNVNALELDDSALYLCASSLADKAFFGQGTRLTVV.

The chain links TRBV2 to TRBJ1-6; 8 bases map to TRBD1. Germline CDR1 and CDR2: SNHLY and FYNNEI. This CDR3 has 16 amino acids. The V and J ends lost 9 bases and 8 bases, in that order; junction bases with no gene match: 15. The chain's CDR3 is CASGGRTGSIYSPLHF. The CDR3 DNA follows: TGTGCCAGTGGGGGCAGGACAGGGTCCATCTATTCACCCCTCCACTTT.

A single count supports this clone. The chain carries TRBV7-2 and TRBJ2-7, with D uncertain. Germline lookup yields CDR1 SGHTA and CDR2 FQGNSA. The CDR3 runs to 15 residues. Trimming stripped 1 base from V and 2 bases from J, with 12 bases between. CDR3 region: CASSLDPLAAYEQYF. CDR3 nucleotides: TGTGCCAGCAGCTTAGATCCTTTAGCTGCCTACGAGCAGTACTTC.

This chain joins TRBV9 and TRBJ1-3; D remains unclear. The CDR3 sequence is 14 residues long. CDR1 and CDR2 (germline): SGDLS, YYNGEE. Trimming removed 3 bases at V and 0 bases at J, with 7 bases between. CDR3: CASSAGNSGNTIYF. The CDR3 region has the DNA TGTGCCAGCAGCGCCGGGAACTCTGGAAACACCATATATTTT.

This rearrangement joins TRBV25-1 to TRBJ1-3; a weak D match, TRBD1 (6 bases). With 7 bases removed from V and 7 bases from J, the gap between germline ends came to 17 bases. CDR1 MGHDK and CDR2 SYGVNS come from the germline V gene. The CDR3 sequence is 14 residues long. The CDR3, as DNA: TGTGCCAGCACCTCCGGGGACAAGGCCAACACCATATATTTT. Protein: CASTSGDKANTIYF.

The V gene is TRBV12-5, the J gene TRBJ2-1; the D is unclear. Germline assignment: CDR1 LGHNT and CDR2 FRNRAP. V lost 0 bases to trimming and J lost 10 bases, with 7 bases between them. The CDR3 extends over 12 amino acids. The CDR3, as DNA: TGTGCTAGTGGTTTGGTACTACTAGAGCAGTTCTTC. Amino acids: CASGLVLLEQFF.

This clone was detected only once. This sequence joins TRBV6-6 and TRBJ1-5; no firm D call. Germline lookup yields CDR1 MNHNY and CDR2 SVGAGI (reference sequence). The CDR3 has 12 amino acids. V was shortened by 6 bases and J by 2 bases, with 5 bases between the two germline ends. Here the CDR3 DNA reads TGTGCCAGCAGCGAGGGCAATCAGCCCCAGCATTTT. Protein sequence: CASSEGNQPQHF.

The rearrangement links TRBV18 to TRBJ1-4; D perhaps matches TRBD1 (6 bases). Between the trimmed V and J ends, which lost 4 bases and 4 bases, there was a span of 10 bases. From germline, CDR1 is KGHSH and CDR2 LQKENI. The CDR3 spans 14 residues. The CDR3 DNA reads as TGTGCCAGCTCACACGGACAGCATAATGAAAAACTGTTTTTT. It yields the protein CASSHGQHNEKLFF.

This clone was recorded once. The CDR3 region has the DNA TGTGCCAGCAGCTTTCTCGCGGGGAGCACAGATACGCAGTATTTT. This sequence encodes CASSFLAGSTDTQYF. The V and J genes are TRBV7-9 and TRBJ2-3; tentative D call: TRBD2 (6 bases). V dropped 3 bases and J dropped 0 bases, with 10 bases sitting between them. Per germline, CDR1 SEHNR and CDR2 FQNEAQ (reference sequence). This CDR3 has 15 residues.

This clone came up a few times. The chain recombines TRBV5-6 with TRBJ2-7, with a weak D call TRBD2 (7 bases). The CDR3 has 14 amino acids. Germline values: CDR1 SGHDT, CDR2 YYEEEE. V was shortened by 4 bases and J by 6 bases, with 17 bases between the two germline ends. The CDR3 here is CASSPPGGWSEQYF. The CDR3 nucleotides read TGTGCCAGCAGCCCCCCGGGGGGCTGGAGCGAGCAGTACTTC.

The chain has TRBV30 and TRBJ2-4; 9 bases map to TRBD1. This CDR3 is 17 amino acids long. Trimming cost V 3 bases and J 4 bases; bases outside gene matches: 13. Looked up from germline, CDR1 is GTSNPN and CDR2 is SVGIG (reference sequence). The DNA for the CDR3 is TGTGCCTGGAGCATCGGTCAACAGGGGGCCTCAAAAAACATTCAGTACTTC. It specifies CAWSIGQQGASKNIQYF.

The genes are TRBV12-5 and TRBJ2-7, with 9 bases fitting TRBD1. The CDR3 is made up of 14 amino acids. Germline V gives CDR1 LGHNT, CDR2 FRNRAP. V was clipped by 3 bases and J by 3 bases; unmatched bases: 3. Here the CDR3 DNA reads TGTGCTAGTGGTTTCGGGACAGGGTTCTACGAGCAGTACTTC. Encoded protein: CASGFGTGFYEQYF.

The table lists this clone with a few counts. CDR3 loop: CASSLYLSGELFF. For the CDR3, the DNA is TGTGCCAGCAGTTTATATCTAAGCGGGGAGCTGTTTTTT. The chain couples TRBV27 to TRBJ2-2; D not resolved. The CDR3 runs 13 residues. Germline values: CDR1 MNHEY, CDR2 SMNVEV (reference sequence). V was clipped by 1 base and J by 7 bases, with 7 bases between them.

The CDR3 spells CASTTGLGTDTQYF. DNA for the CDR3: TGTGCCAGCACCACGGGGTTAGGCACAGATACGCAGTATTTT. This chain uses TRBV6-5 with TRBJ2-3, with D maybe TRBD2 (5 bases). The CDR3 consists of 14 residues. From germline, CDR1 is MNHEY and CDR2 SVGAGI. The V end lost 7 bases, the J end lost 1 base, and 12 bases lay between the germline ends.

The rearrangement uses TRBV5-1 and TRBJ2-1; TRBD2 aligns across 12 bases. V shed 1 base and J 8 bases; nucleotides not matched to a gene: 4. CDR3 length: 15 amino acids. Germline CDR1 SGHRS, CDR2 YFSETQ. The CDR3, as DNA: TGCGCCAGCAGCTTGCTAGCGGGAGGGGTCCATGAGCAGTTCTTC. This codes for CASSLLAGGVHEQFF.

This chain uses TRBV4-3 with TRBJ1-6; D is unclear. V lost 0 bases, J lost 0 bases, and 9 bases lay in between. CDR1 LGHNA and CDR2 YSLEER come from the germline V gene. CDR3 length: 17 residues. The CDR3 DNA is TGCGCCAGCAGCCAAGATCCCCCGAGCTCCTATAATTCACCCCTCCACTTT. It is translated as CASSQDPPSSYNSPLHF.

The chain uses TRBV7-9 and TRBJ1-4; TRBD1 matches 8 bases. The J segment lost 2 bases and the V segment lost 0 bases, leaving 5 bases of the junction unmatched. This CDR3 contains 17 residues. Germline values: CDR1 SEHNR, CDR2 FQNEAQ (reference sequence). Here the CDR3 reads CASSLAGGTGTNEKLFF. CDR3 DNA sequence: TGTGCCAGCAGCTTAGCGGGCGGGACAGGCACTAATGAAAAACTGTTTTTT. The full variable domain, its missing parts supplied by reference TRBV7-9 and TRBJ1-4, is DTGVSQNPRHKITKRGQNVTFRCDPISEHNRLYWYRQTLGQGPEFLTYFQNEAQLEKSRLLSDRFSAERPKGSFSTLEIQRTEQGDSAMYLCASSLAGGTGTNEKLFFGSGTQLSVL.

The V call is TRBV5-5, the J call TRBJ2-2; weak D call: TRBD2 (6 bases). The CDR3 totals 15 residues. The ends were cut back, 5 bases at V and 0 bases at J, with 11 bases in the middle. Germline V gene data show CDR1 as SGHKS and CDR2 as YYEKEE (reference sequence). CDR3 in amino acids: CASSSWGANTGELFF. CDR3 nucleotide sequence: TGTGCCAGCAGTTCGTGGGGGGCGAACACCGGGGAGCTGTTTTTT.

The V call is TRBV7-9, the J call TRBJ2-3; the D is unclear. The CDR3 has 13 residues. Germline V gives CDR1 SEHNR, CDR2 FQNEAQ (reference sequence). V lost 6 bases to trimming and J lost 0 bases, with 7 bases between them. CDR3 DNA: TGTGCCAGCAGTCCAGAAAGCACAGATACGCAGTATTTT. Translation: CASSPESTDTQYF. Based on the CDR3 plus reference TRBV7-9 and TRBJ2-3, the full variable domain is DTGVSQNPRHKITKRGQNVTFRCDPISEHNRLYWYRQTLGQGPEFLTYFQNEAQLEKSRLLSDRFSAERPKGSFSTLEIQRTEQGDSAMYLCASSPESTDTQYFGPGTRLTVL.

This chain links TRBV27 with TRBJ2-3; unclear D gene. Germline CDR1 is MNHEY and CDR2 is SMNVEV (reference sequence). V shed 1 base and J shed 4 bases, with 9 bases lying between them. The CDR3 contains 14 residues. The DNA of the CDR3 is TGTGCCAGCAGTTTATTTTTCGGGTCAGATACGCAGTATTTT. The encoded protein is CASSLFFGSDTQYF.

The chain couples TRBV10-1 to TRBJ2-1, with TRBD2 matching over 7 bases. Germline V gives CDR1 WNHNN, CDR2 SYGVQD (reference sequence). V lost 5 bases, J lost 8 bases, and 6 bases stayed unmatched. The CDR3 contains 13 residues. The CDR3: CASSRDYADEQFF. The CDR3 region has the DNA TGCGCCAGCAGTCGGGACTATGCCGATGAGCAGTTCTTC.

V is TRBV19 and J is TRBJ2-1; D unresolved. The CDR3 is 15 amino acids. Trimming took 3 bases from V and 0 from J, leaving 9 bases between them. Germline V gives CDR1 LNHDA, CDR2 SQIVND (reference sequence). CDR3 nucleotide sequence: TGTGCCAGTAGTATCGCCCAGGCCTCCTACAATGAGCAGTTCTTC. Its protein is CASSIAQASYNEQFF.

The V call is TRBV7-2, the J call TRBJ2-1, with TRBD2 identical over 9 bases. The J segment lost 5 bases and the V segment lost 1 base, leaving 3 bases of the junction unmatched. The CDR3 has 15 residues. Germline V CDR1 and CDR2: SGHTA, FQGNSA. This CDR3 reads CASSLGAGGHNEQFF. In DNA, the CDR3 is TGTGCCAGCAGCTTAGGGGCGGGGGGGCACAATGAGCAGTTCTTC.

The rearrangement links TRBV4-3 to TRBJ1-1, with 8 nucleotides matching TRBD1. The J segment lost 1 base and the V segment lost 3 bases, leaving 4 bases of the junction unmatched. From germline, CDR1 is LGHNA and CDR2 YSLEER. This CDR3 contains 15 residues. In DNA, the CDR3 is TGCGCCAGCAGCCAGGGACAGGTAGGGAACACTGAAGCTTTCTTT. Residues: CASSQGQVGNTEAFF.

A few counts support this clone. One end of the junction is discordant with germline, which a read error may explain. The sample contains more than one DNA sequence encoding this CDR3. The chain recombines TRBV6-6 with TRBJ2-3; no reliable D call. The CDR3 has 15 amino acids. Germline V gives CDR1 MNHNY, CDR2 SVGAGI (reference sequence). Here the CDR3 reads CASSYRSWSTDTQYF. In nucleotides, the CDR3 is TGCGCCAGCAGTTACCGGAGTTGGAGCACAGATACGCAGTATTTT.

The chain is built from TRBV7-9 and TRBJ2-5; TRBD2 matches 7 bases. Trimming cost V 5 bases and J 5 bases; bases outside gene matches: 8. The germline V gene has CDR1 SEHNR and CDR2 FQNEAQ (reference sequence). CDR3 size: 14 residues. The CDR3 reads CASSPWGGEETQYF. DNA for the CDR3: TGTGCCAGCAGCCCCTGGGGGGGGGAGGAGACCCAGTACTTC.

The rearrangement joins TRBV27 to TRBJ2-7; no clear D. Germline CDR1 reads MNHEY; CDR2 reads SMNVEV (reference sequence). The CDR3 runs 13 residues. With 0 bases removed from V and 6 bases from J, the gap between germline ends came to 9 bases. The CDR3 nucleotides are TGTGCCAGCAGTTTATCGGTCAGTCGCGAGCAGTACTTC. Encoded protein: CASSLSVSREQYF.

V is TRBV7-2 and J is TRBJ2-7; 8 bases are shared with TRBD1. The CDR3 totals 15 residues. The germline CDR1 and CDR2 sequences are SGHTA and FQGNSA. With 0 bases clipped from V and 6 bases from J, the junction kept 7 bases outside the gene matches. CDR3 DNA sequence: TGTGCCAGCAGCTTAGCAGGACAGGGACCCTTCGAGCAGTACTTC. Protein product: CASSLAGQGPFEQYF.

This chain connects TRBV7-2 to TRBJ1-4, with 12 bases identical to TRBD1. Germline V CDR1 and CDR2: SGHTA, FQGNSA. The V gene end was trimmed by 7 bases and the J gene end by 6 bases; junction bases not matched to a gene: 6. This CDR3 is built from 15 residues. The chain's CDR3 is CASKNRDRGHEKLFF. As DNA, the CDR3 is TGTGCCAGCAAAAACCGGGACAGGGGGCATGAAAAACTGTTTTTT.

The chain links TRBV25-1 to TRBJ1-5; D unresolved. The ends were cut back, 8 bases at V and 6 bases at J, with 20 bases in the middle. This CDR3 has 15 residues. CDR1 is MGHDK and CDR2 is SYGVNS in the germline V gene. CDR3 sequence reads: CASGEAHGFVQPQHF. The CDR3 DNA is TGTGCCAGCGGGGAGGCACACGGGTTTGTTCAGCCCCAGCATTTT. The variable domain in full, completed from reference TRBV25-1 and TRBJ1-5, reads EADIYQTPRYLVIGTGKKITLECSQTMGHDKMYWYQQDPGMELHLIHYSYGVNSTEKGDLSSESTVSRIRTEHFPLTLESARPSHTSQYLCASGEAHGFVQPQHFGDGTRLSIL.

This chain connects TRBV4-3 to TRBJ2-7, with TRBD2 as a possible D gene (6 bases). V lost 0 bases to trimming and J lost 3 bases, with 12 bases between them. Germline CDR1 and CDR2: LGHNA and YSLEER. This CDR3 contains 15 residues. Here the CDR3 reads CASSQDARGGYEQYF. CDR3 DNA sequence: TGCGCCAGCAGCCAAGACGCACGGGGAGGCTACGAGCAGTACTTC.

The CDR3 coding sequence is TGCGCCAGCAGCTCTGGACAGGGAGGAACTGAAGCTTTCTTT. Translation gives CASSSGQGGTEAFF. The J gene is TRBJ1-1, the V gene TRBV5-1; 8 nucleotides agree with TRBD1. CDR3 size: 14 residues. With V trimmed by 3 bases and J by 5 bases, 6 bases remained unmatched. Germline CDR1 is SGHRS and CDR2 is YFSETQ.